The text below deals with one TCR beta chain. Its antigen is still unknown. Assay: immunoSEQ multiplex PCR; the TCRdb copy retains only in-frame clones and omits some. The sample lists more than 40,000 clones, around nine tenths occurring once. The data were obtained in a study of OX40 agonist ivuxolimab in advanced cancers. Study at large: Given to patients was ivuxolimab, an agonistic anti-OX40 (CD134) antibody. Patients receiving dose escalation had hepatocellular carcinoma, melanoma, renal cell or head and neck cancer. It was permissible to have had prior anti-PD-1, anti-PD-L1 or anti-CTLA-4 therapy, and around 40% had some. General observations from the study: What antigens the expanded peripheral T cells recognized was never established.

The receptor's source is an adult with an advanced solid tumor such as melanoma, head and neck, liver or kidney cancer. The sample in question was CD4+ or CD8+ T cells sorted from blood, obtained in a trial of the OX40 agonist ivuxolimab.

CDR3 region: CALGAGAYNEQFF. As DNA, the CDR3 is TGTGCCCTCGGGGCGGGGGCCTACAATGAGCAGTTCTTC. This sequence joins TRBV30 and TRBJ2-1, with 7 bases fitting TRBD2. The germline CDR1 and CDR2 sequences are GTSNPN and SVGIG (reference sequence). This CDR3 contains 13 residues. V trimming: 8 bases; J trimming: 2 bases; junction bases outside the gene matches: 6.